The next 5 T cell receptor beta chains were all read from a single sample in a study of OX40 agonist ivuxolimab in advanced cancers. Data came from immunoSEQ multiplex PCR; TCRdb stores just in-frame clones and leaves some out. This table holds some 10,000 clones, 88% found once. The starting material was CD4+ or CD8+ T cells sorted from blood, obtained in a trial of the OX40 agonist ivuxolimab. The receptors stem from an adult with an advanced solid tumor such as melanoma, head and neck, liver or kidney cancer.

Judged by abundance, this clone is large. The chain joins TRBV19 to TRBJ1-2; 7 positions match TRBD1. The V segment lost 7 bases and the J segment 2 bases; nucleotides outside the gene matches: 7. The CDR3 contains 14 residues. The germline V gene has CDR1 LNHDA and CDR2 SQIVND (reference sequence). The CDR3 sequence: CASTHRGRNYGYTF. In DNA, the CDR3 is TGTGCCAGTACCCACAGGGGAAGGAACTATGGCTACACCTTC.

This CDR3 reads CASSPPAGDEQFF. CDR3 coding DNA: TGTGCCAGCAGCCCCCCCGCGGGGGATGAGCAGTTCTTC. The V gene is TRBV7-9, the J gene TRBJ2-1; 7 bases align to TRBD2. The V segment lost 5 bases and the J segment 8 bases; nucleotides outside the gene matches: 6. In germline, CDR1 is SEHNR, CDR2 FQNEAQ (reference sequence). There are 13 residues in the CDR3. Supplemented by reference TRBV7-9 and TRBJ2-1, the full variable domain reads DTGVSQNPRHKITKRGQNVTFRCDPISEHNRLYWYRQTLGQGPEFLTYFQNEAQLEKSRLLSDRFSAERPKGSFSTLEIQRTEQGDSAMYLCASSPPAGDEQFFGPGTRLTVL.

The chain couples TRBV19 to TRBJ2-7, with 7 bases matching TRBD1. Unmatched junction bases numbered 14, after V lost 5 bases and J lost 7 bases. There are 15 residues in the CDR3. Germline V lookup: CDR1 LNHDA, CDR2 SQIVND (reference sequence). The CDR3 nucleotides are TGTGCCAGTAGTGACGGAACAGGGGAAATCGGAGAGCAGTACTTC. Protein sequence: CASSDGTGEIGEQYF.

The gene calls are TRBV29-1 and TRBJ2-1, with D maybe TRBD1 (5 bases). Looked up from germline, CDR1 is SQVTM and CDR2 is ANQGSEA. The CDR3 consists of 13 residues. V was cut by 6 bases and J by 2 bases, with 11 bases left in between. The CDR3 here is CSVQGVTYNEQFF. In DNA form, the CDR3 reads TGCAGCGTACAAGGGGTTACCTACAATGAGCAGTTCTTC.

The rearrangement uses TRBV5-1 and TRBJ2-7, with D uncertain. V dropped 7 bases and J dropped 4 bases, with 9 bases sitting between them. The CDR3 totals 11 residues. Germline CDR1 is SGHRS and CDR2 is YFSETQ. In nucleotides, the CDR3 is TGCGCCAGCTCCGAACGATACGAGCAGTACTTC. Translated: CASSERYEQYF. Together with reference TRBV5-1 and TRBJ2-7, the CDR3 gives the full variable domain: KAGVTQTPRYLIKTRGQQVTLSCSPISGHRSVSWYQQTPGQGLQFLFEYFSETQRNKGNFPGRFSGRQFSNSRSEMNVSTLELGDSALYLCASSERYEQYFGPGTRLTVT.